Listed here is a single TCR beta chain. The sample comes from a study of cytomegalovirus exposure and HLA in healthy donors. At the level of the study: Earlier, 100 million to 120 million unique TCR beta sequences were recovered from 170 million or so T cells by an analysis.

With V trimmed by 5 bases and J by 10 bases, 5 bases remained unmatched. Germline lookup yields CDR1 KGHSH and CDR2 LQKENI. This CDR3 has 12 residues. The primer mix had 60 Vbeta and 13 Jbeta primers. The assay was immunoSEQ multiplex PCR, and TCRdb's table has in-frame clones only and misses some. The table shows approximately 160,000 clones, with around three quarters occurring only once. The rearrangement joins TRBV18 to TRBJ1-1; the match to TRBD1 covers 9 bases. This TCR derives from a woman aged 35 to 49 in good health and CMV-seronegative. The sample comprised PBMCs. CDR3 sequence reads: CASSGTGIGAFF. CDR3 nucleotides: TGTGCCAGCTCAGGGACAGGGATTGGAGCTTTCTTT. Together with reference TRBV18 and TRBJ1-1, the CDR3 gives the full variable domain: NAGVMQNPRHLVRRRGQEARLRCSPMKGHSHVYWYRQLPEEGLKFMVYLQKENIIDESGMPKERFSAEFPKEGPSILRIQQVVRGDSAAYFCASSGTGIGAFFGQGTRLTVV.